The 23 T cell receptor beta chains listed next were all sequenced from one sample in a study of blood T cell repertoires in COVID-19. This table comes from immunoSEQ multiplex PCR, and its TCRdb copy is limited to in-frame clones, with some not included. This table holds over 250,000 clones, roughly 83% found once. The sequenced material came from peripheral blood. These TCRs come from a human donor with COVID-19, enrolled during active disease. The donor label of this sample is uncertain.

The V and J genes are TRBV6-5 and TRBJ1-5; TRBD1 agrees at 7 bases. Germline V lookup: CDR1 MNHEY, CDR2 SVGAGI. The CDR3 contains 14 residues. After removal of 7 bases from V and 4 bases from J, the junction contained 7 bases not matched to a gene. CDR3 nucleotides: TGTGCCAGCAAAGGGGGCCATGAAAATCAGCCCCAGCATTTT. Its translation: CASKGGHENQPQHF.

This sequence joins TRBV5-5 and TRBJ1-2; TRBD1 aligns across 9 bases. V lost 0 bases, J lost 2 bases, and 11 bases stayed unmatched. The CDR3 length is 18 residues. CDR1 and CDR2 (germline): SGHKS, YYEKEE (reference sequence). Here the CDR3 reads CASSLELVTGGSNYGYTF. In DNA form, the CDR3 reads TGTGCCAGCAGCTTGGAACTGGTGACAGGGGGAAGCAACTATGGCTACACCTTC. Full variable domain (missing parts from reference TRBV5-5 and TRBJ1-2): DAGVTQSPTHLIKTRGQQVTLRCSPISGHKSVSWYQQVLGQGPQFIFQYYEKEERGRGNFPDRFSARQFPNYSSELNVNALLLGDSALYLCASSLELVTGGSNYGYTFGSGTRLTVV.

The chain links TRBV5-1 to TRBJ1-6; TRBD1 agrees at 11 bases. V was clipped by 4 bases and J by 7 bases; unmatched bases: 4. The germline V gene has CDR1 SGHRS and CDR2 YFSETQ. This CDR3 is built from 15 residues. CDR3 sequence (DNA): TGCGCCAGCAGCCGGGACAGGGGGAGAAATTCACCCCTCCACTTT. Its translation: CASSRDRGRNSPLHF.

This clone has just one count. The chain carries TRBV10-3 and TRBJ1-1; D possibly corresponds to TRBD1 (6 bases). The CDR3 loop spans 14 amino acids. Germline assignment: CDR1 ENHRY and CDR2 SYGVKD. V dropped 6 bases and J dropped 5 bases, with 16 bases sitting between them. The CDR3 region is CAISLRGGATEAFF. DNA for the CDR3: TGTGCCATCAGCCTGAGGGGGGGCGCGACTGAAGCTTTCTTT.

This clone was seen just once. The chain is built from TRBV7-2 and TRBJ1-2, with TRBD1 matching over 7 bases. The V and J ends lost 0 bases and 8 bases, in that order; junction bases with no gene match: 9. This CDR3 contains 15 residues. Germline V gene data show CDR1 as SGHTA and CDR2 as FQGNSA. This chain's CDR3 is CASSLAGDSFGGYTF. For the CDR3, the DNA is TGTGCCAGCAGCTTAGCGGGGGACAGTTTCGGCGGCTACACCTTC.

The chain joins TRBV30 to TRBJ1-2; the D gene is possibly TRBD1 (5 bases). V dropped 3 bases and J dropped 7 bases, with 18 bases sitting between them. Germline V lookup: CDR1 GTSNPN, CDR2 SVGIG (reference sequence). CDR3 length: 14 amino acids. In DNA form, the CDR3 reads TGTGCCTGGAGAACCCTCGGAGGGGTTTCTGGCTACACCTTC. It encodes CAWRTLGGVSGYTF.

This clone occurred once. The chain uses TRBV7-9 and TRBJ1-3; TRBD1 is a possible D gene (6 bases). Trimming left V 1 base short and J 5 bases short, with 9 bases between. The CDR3 has 14 residues. Germline CDR1 SEHNR, CDR2 FQNEAQ (reference sequence). The CDR3 DNA reads as TGTGCCAGCAGCTTAGGGGACACTCGAAACACCATATATTTT. This encodes CASSLGDTRNTIYF.

This chain uses TRBV28 with TRBJ2-3; D gene uncertain. CDR3 length: 11 amino acids. CDR1 and CDR2 (germline): MDHEN, SYDVKM. V lost 2 bases to trimming and J lost 8 bases, with 5 bases between them. Written as DNA, the CDR3 is TGTGCCAGCAGTTTACTCGGTACGCAGTATTTT. Translated: CASSLLGTQYF. Using reference TRBV28 and TRBJ2-3 for the parts outside the CDR3, the full variable domain is DVKVTQSSRYLVKRTGEKVFLECVQDMDHENMFWYRQDPGLGLRLIYFSYDVKMKEKGDIPEGYSVSREKKERFSLILESASTNQTSMYLCASSLLGTQYFGPGTRLTVL.

Turning to this clone: The junction differs from germline at one of its ends, possibly a read error. The chain is built from TRBV5-6 and TRBJ2-4; D perhaps matches TRBD2 (5 bases). Germline CDR1 and CDR2: SGHDT and YYEEEE. This CDR3 spans 12 amino acids. CDR3 protein: CASSPREGIRYF. CDR3 sequence (DNA): TGTGCCAGCAGCCCCCGAGAGGGCATTCGGTACTTC.

This sequence joins TRBV5-1 and TRBJ1-2; TRBD1 matches at 7 bases. Germline V gives CDR1 SGHRS, CDR2 YFSETQ. After removal of 0 bases from V and 8 bases from J, the junction contained 4 bases not matched to a gene. The CDR3 loop spans 13 amino acids. The CDR3 region is CASSLEGGEGYTF. As DNA, the CDR3 is TGCGCCAGCAGCTTGGAAGGGGGCGAAGGCTACACCTTC.

This chain joins TRBV5-4 and TRBJ1-6; D not resolved. This CDR3 is 14 amino acids long. Trimming removed 4 bases at V and 8 bases at J, with 13 bases between. The germline CDR1 and CDR2 sequences are SGHNT and YYREEE (reference sequence). This chain's CDR3 is CASSLQTRDSPLHF. Here the CDR3 DNA reads TGTGCCAGCAGCCTCCAAACCCGGGATTCACCCCTCCACTTT.

The rearrangement links TRBV6-2 or TRBV6-3 to TRBJ1-2, with 9 positions matching TRBD1. The CDR3 is 15 residues long. CDR1 and CDR2 (germline): MNHEY, SVGEGT. With V trimmed by 6 bases and J by 4 bases, 9 bases remained unmatched. The DNA for the CDR3 is TGTGCCAGCAGCCATCCCGGGACAGGGTTCTATGGCTACACCTTC. Translating gives CASSHPGTGFYGYTF.

The gene calls are TRBV28 and TRBJ1-4; TRBD1 might be the D (6 bases). There are 13 residues in the CDR3. V lost 2 bases and J lost 8, with 9 bases in between. Germline lookup yields CDR1 MDHEN and CDR2 SYDVKM. CDR3 nucleotides: TGTGCCAGCAGTTTAGGGACAAGAGAAAAACTGTTTTTT. Translation gives CASSLGTREKLFF.

This chain links TRBV27 with TRBJ1-5; 8 nucleotides align to TRBD1. This CDR3 spans 14 amino acids. From germline, CDR1 is MNHEY and CDR2 SMNVEV (reference sequence). V shed 1 base and J 6 bases; nucleotides not matched to a gene: 2. The CDR3 loop reads CASSLLGQAQPQHF. CDR3 bases: TGTGCCAGCAGTTTATTGGGACAGGCTCAGCCCCAGCATTTT.

The chain recombines TRBV2 with TRBJ2-5, with TRBD1 matching over 7 bases. The length of the CDR3 is 15 residues. The junction had 8 bases not matched to a gene; V was cut back by 2 bases and J by 5 bases. Germline assignment: CDR1 SNHLY and CDR2 FYNNEI. CDR3: CASSENPGQRETQYF. CDR3 DNA: TGTGCCAGCAGTGAAAACCCGGGACAGAGGGAGACCCAGTACTTC.

The chain combines TRBV7-2 with TRBJ2-5; 12 bases line up with TRBD1. The CDR3 covers 17 residues. The ends lost 1 base at V and 7 bases at J; junction bases unmatched: 10. Germline lookup yields CDR1 SGHTA and CDR2 FQGNSA. CDR3 DNA sequence: TGTGCCAGCAGCTTAGAGGGGACAGGGGGCTGGGGAGGGACCCAGTACTTC. This codes for CASSLEGTGGWGGTQYF. Variable domain in full (rest from reference TRBV7-2 and TRBJ2-5): GAGVSQSPSNKVTEKGKDVELRCDPISGHTALYWYRQSLGQGLEFLIYFQGNSAPDKSGLPSDRFSAERTGGSVSTLTIQRTQQEDSAVYLCASSLEGTGGWGGTQYFGPGTRLLVL.

The rearrangement joins TRBV5-1 to TRBJ1-1; 8 nucleotides agree with TRBD1. CDR1 and CDR2 (germline): SGHRS, YFSETQ. The length of the CDR3 is 13 residues. The V gene end was trimmed by 4 bases and the J gene end by 4 bases; junction bases not matched to a gene: 3. The CDR3 nucleotides read TGCGCCAGCAGCCCAGGGGGCTTCACTGAAGCTTTCTTT. As protein: CASSPGGFTEAFF.

With regard to this clone: Other DNA sequences from this sample encode an identical CDR3 as well. This chain uses TRBV28 with TRBJ1-5; D possibly corresponds to TRBD1 (6 bases). The CDR3 consists of 15 residues. From germline, CDR1 is MDHEN and CDR2 SYDVKM. The V and J ends lost 2 bases and 4 bases respectively, with 12 bases between them. CDR3 in amino acids: CASSLGVRGNQPQHF. CDR3 DNA: TGTGCCAGCAGTTTAGGGGTCAGGGGAAATCAGCCCCAGCATTTT.

Comments on this clone: An end of the junction differs from the germline gene, which may be a read error. V is TRBV7-3 and J is TRBJ1-6, with D hard to call. Per the germline V gene, CDR1 is SGHTA and CDR2 is FQGTGA. The CDR3 runs 13 residues. This CDR3 reads CASSATYNSPLHF. CDR3 bases: TGTGCCAGCAGCGCTACCTACAATTCACCCCTCCACTTT.

This chain connects TRBV7-3 to TRBJ2-1; D may be TRBD2 (6 bases). CDR3 size: 15 residues. Germline CDR1 reads SGHTA; CDR2 reads FQGTGA. Trimming removed 4 bases at V and 7 bases at J, with 17 bases between. The DNA for the CDR3 is TGTGCCAGCAGCTCAAGGCGGGACTCCGGAAATGAGCAGTTCTTC. Translation: CASSSRRDSGNEQFF.

This chain uses TRBV19 with TRBJ2-7; 7 bases line up with TRBD1. The CDR3 extends over 14 amino acids. CDR1 is LNHDA and CDR2 is SQIVND in the germline V gene (reference sequence). The V gene end was trimmed by 10 bases and the J gene end by 4 bases; junction bases not matched to a gene: 13. The CDR3 DNA sequence: TGTGCCACAATGCAACCGGGACAGACTTACGAGCAGTACTTC. This gives the protein CATMQPGQTYEQYF.

CDR3 sequence (DNA): TGCGCCAGCAGCTCCGACTTAGGCTCCTACAATGAGCAGTTCTTC. It specifies CASSSDLGSYNEQFF. J is TRBJ2-1 and V is TRBV5-1; no clear D. Per the germline V gene, CDR1 is SGHRS and CDR2 is YFSETQ. V lost 3 bases, J lost 0 bases, and 10 bases lay in between. The CDR3 has 15 residues.

The chain links TRBV30 to TRBJ1-4; 8 bases map to TRBD1. The CDR3 consists of 16 residues. J lost 2 bases, V lost 1 base, and 6 bases had no gene match. Per the germline V gene, CDR1 is GTSNPN and CDR2 is SVGIG (reference sequence). CDR3: CAWSGGQGRTNEKLFF. The CDR3 nucleotides are TGTGCCTGGAGTGGCGGACAGGGCCGTACTAATGAAAAACTGTTTTTT.